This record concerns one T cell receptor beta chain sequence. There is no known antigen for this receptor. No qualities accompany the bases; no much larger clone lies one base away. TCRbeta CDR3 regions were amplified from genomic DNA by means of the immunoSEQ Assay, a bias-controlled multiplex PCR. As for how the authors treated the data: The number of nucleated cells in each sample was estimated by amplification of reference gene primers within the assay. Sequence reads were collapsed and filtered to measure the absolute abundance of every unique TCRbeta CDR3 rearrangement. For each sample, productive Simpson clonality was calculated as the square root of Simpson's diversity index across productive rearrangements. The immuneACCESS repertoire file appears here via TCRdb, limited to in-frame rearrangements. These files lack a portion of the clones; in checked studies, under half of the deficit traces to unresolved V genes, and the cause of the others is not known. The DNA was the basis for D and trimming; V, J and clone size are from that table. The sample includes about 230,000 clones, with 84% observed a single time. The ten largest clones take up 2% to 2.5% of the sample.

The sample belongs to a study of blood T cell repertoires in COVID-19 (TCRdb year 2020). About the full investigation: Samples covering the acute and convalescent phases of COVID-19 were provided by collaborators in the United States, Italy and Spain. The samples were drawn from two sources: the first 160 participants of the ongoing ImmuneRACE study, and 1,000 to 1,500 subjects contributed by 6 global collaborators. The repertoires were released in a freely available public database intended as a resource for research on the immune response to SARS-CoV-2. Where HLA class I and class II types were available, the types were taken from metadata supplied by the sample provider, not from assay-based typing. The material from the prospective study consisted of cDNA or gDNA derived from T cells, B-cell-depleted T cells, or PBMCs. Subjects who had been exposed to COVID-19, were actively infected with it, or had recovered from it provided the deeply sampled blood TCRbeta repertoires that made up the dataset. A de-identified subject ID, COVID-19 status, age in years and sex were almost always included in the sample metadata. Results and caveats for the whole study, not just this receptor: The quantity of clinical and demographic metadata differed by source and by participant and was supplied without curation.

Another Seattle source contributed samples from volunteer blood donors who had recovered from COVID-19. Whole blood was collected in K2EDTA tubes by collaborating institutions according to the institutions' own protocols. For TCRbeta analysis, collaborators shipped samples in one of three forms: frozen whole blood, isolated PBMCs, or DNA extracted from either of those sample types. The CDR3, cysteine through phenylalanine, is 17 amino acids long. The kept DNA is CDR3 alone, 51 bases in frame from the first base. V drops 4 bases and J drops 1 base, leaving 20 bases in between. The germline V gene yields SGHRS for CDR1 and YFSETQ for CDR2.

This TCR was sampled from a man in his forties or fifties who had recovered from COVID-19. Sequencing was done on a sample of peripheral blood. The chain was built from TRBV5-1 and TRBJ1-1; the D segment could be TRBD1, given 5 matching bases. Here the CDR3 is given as CASSQGTDSQPNTEAFF. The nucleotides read TGCGCCAGCAGCCAAGGAACCGACAGCCAACCGAACACTGAAGCTTTCTTT.